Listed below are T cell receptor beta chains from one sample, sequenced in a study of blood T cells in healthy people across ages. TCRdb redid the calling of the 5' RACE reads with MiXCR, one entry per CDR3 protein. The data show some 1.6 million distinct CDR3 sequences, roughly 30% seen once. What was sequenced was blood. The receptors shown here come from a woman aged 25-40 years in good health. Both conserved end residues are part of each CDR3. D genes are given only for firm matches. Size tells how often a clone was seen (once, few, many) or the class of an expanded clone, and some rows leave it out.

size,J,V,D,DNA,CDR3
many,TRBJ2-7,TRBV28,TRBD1,TGTGCCAGCAGCTACCGGACAGGGAGCTCCTACGAGCAGTACTTC,CASSYRTGSSYEQYF
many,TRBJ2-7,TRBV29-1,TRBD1,TGCAGCGTTGCCAGGGGGCCCTCCTACGAGCAGTACTTC,CSVARGPSYEQYF
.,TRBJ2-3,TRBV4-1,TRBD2,TGCGCCAGCGGTTGGACTAGCGGGGGGGCTAGCACAGATACGCAGTATTTT,CASGWTSGGASTDTQYF
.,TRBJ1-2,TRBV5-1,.,TGCGCCAGCAGCTTCTCAGATATCTATGGCTACACCTTC,CASSFSDIYGYTF
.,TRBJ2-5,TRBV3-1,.,TGTGCCAGCAGCTACAACGTACTAGACGGAGAGACCCAGTACTTC,CASSYNVLDGETQYF
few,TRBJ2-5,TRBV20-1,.,TGCAGTGCGAGACAGGTGGAGGAGACCCAGTACTTC,CSARQVEETQYF
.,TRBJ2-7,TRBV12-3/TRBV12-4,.,TGTGCCAGCAGTTTAGTGGCGTTTGTTCGTACCACTAGAACCTACGAGCAGTACTTC,CASSLVAFVRTTRTYEQYF
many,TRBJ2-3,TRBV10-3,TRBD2,TGTGCCATCAGTGAGTCCCAGCGGGGGCCCGCAGGAGATACGCAGTATTTT,CAISESQRGPAGDTQYF
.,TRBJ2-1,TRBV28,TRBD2,TGTGCCAGCAGGAGGAGCGGGAGAGTGGACAATGAGCAGTTCTTC,CASRRSGRVDNEQFF
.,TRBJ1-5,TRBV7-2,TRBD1,TGTGCCAGCAGCTCCGACAGGGTTGGTCAGCCCCAGCATTTT,CASSSDRVGQPQHF
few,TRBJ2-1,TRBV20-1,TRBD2,TGCAGTGCTTATCCGGGACTAGCCGTGGATGAGCAGTTCTTC,CSAYPGLAVDEQFF
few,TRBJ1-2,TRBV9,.,TGTGCCAGCAGCCCTACTAGTCTGGCCTACTCTGGCTACACCTTC,CASSPTSLAYSGYTF
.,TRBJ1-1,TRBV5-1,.,TGCGCCAGCAGCCCTAACGACGGCCCTGGGAACACTGAAGCTTTCTTT,CASSPNDGPGNTEAFF
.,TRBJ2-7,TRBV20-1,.,TGCAGTGCCATAGCTGCCGACGGTGCCTACGAGCAGTACTTC,CSAIAADGAYEQYF